Presented here are 10 T cell receptor beta chains from one specimen sequenced in a study of cytomegalovirus exposure and HLA in healthy donors. The PCR employed 60 Vbeta primers together with 13 Jbeta primers. TCRdb's copy holds only in-frame clones and misses some; the assay was immunoSEQ multiplex PCR. The sample consists of roughly 80,000 clones, 65% to 85% of them appearing once. Sequencing input: PBMCs. The receptor source for this set is a man aged 55 to 70 in good health and CMV-seropositive.

The sample holds a few counts of this clone. The V gene is TRBV5-4, the J gene TRBJ1-2, with 10 bases lining up with TRBD1. This CDR3 is 14 amino acids long. J gave up 4 bases and V 4 bases, and 4 bases lay outside the gene matches. Germline-derived CDR1 and CDR2 are SGHNT and YYREEE (reference sequence). CDR3 DNA sequence: TGTGCCAGCAGCCTGGGACAGGGGATCTATGGCTACACCTTC. Protein: CASSLGQGIYGYTF.

A few counts support this clone. V and J are TRBV9 and TRBJ2-1; 13 bases line up with TRBD2. After removal of 0 bases from V and 9 bases from J, the junction contained 3 bases not matched to a gene. CDR1 and CDR2 from the germline V gene are SGDLS and YYNGEE. The CDR3 totals 15 residues. CDR3 region: CASSVVGTSGAEQFF. CDR3 in DNA: TGTGCCAGCAGCGTAGTCGGGACTAGCGGGGCTGAGCAGTTCTTC. Full variable domain (missing parts from reference TRBV9 and TRBJ2-1): DSGVTQTPKHLITATGQRVTLRCSPRSGDLSVYWYQQSLDQGLQFLIQYYNGEERAKGNILERFSAQQFPDLHSELNLSSLELGDSALYFCASSVVGTSGAEQFFGPGTRLTVL.

The rearrangement uses TRBV18 and TRBJ2-3; 7 bases are a match to TRBD1. V was pared by 3 bases and J by 3 bases, with 6 bases of the junction left unmatched. The length of the CDR3 is 15 residues. The germline V gene encodes CDR1 KGHSH and CDR2 LQKENI. In DNA, the CDR3 is TGTGCCAGCTCACCCCTGGCAGGGGGAACAGATACGCAGTATTTT. Its translation is CASSPLAGGTDTQYF.

V and J are TRBV7-9 and TRBJ2-2; D remains unclear. This CDR3 spans 15 amino acids. Germline assignment: CDR1 SEHNR and CDR2 FQNEAQ (reference sequence). Trimming took 4 bases from V and 5 from J, leaving 14 bases between them. The CDR3 loop reads CASSSIYSETGELFF. The CDR3 coding sequence is TGTGCCAGCAGCTCCATTTATTCGGAGACCGGGGAGCTGTTTTTT.

The rearrangement links TRBV9 to TRBJ2-7; the match to TRBD2 covers 7 bases. This CDR3 has 17 amino acids. The junction had 14 bases not matched to a gene; V was cut back by 3 bases and J by 2 bases. Germline assignment: CDR1 SGDLS and CDR2 YYNGEE. The CDR3, as DNA: TGTGCCAGCAGCGATTATCACTCATGGGGGGGGGCCTACGAGCAGTACTTC. This gives the protein CASSDYHSWGGAYEQYF.

This chain connects TRBV11-2 to TRBJ1-2; maybe TRBD1 (5 bases). In germline, CDR1 is SGHAT, CDR2 FQNNGV. The CDR3 runs 16 residues. V lost 2 bases to trimming and J lost 3 bases, with 16 bases between them. The CDR3 sequence is CASSLQAGGPDYGYTF. The CDR3, as DNA: TGTGCCAGCAGCTTACAGGCGGGGGGTCCGGACTATGGCTACACCTTC.

J is TRBJ1-2 and V is TRBV5-1; 9 bases map to TRBD1. J lost 3 bases, V lost 4 bases, and 4 bases had no gene match. The CDR3 runs to 14 residues. The germline gives CDR1 SGHRS, CDR2 YFSETQ. Written as DNA, the CDR3 is TGCGCCAGCAGCCCGGGGACAGGGTACTATGGCTACACCTTC. Translating gives CASSPGTGYYGYTF.

The rearrangement links TRBV7-8 to TRBJ2-3; TRBD2 matches 9 bases. The V segment lost 3 bases and the J segment 7 bases; nucleotides outside the gene matches: 5. CDR3 length equals 14 residues. CDR1 is SGHVS, CDR2 FQNEAQ, per germline. The CDR3, as DNA: TGTGCCAGCAGCTTTAGCGGGAGTTTGAATACGCAGTATTTT. It yields the protein CASSFSGSLNTQYF.

CDR3 in amino acids: CASSSREGGNIQYF. The CDR3 bases are TGTGCCAGCAGTTCCCGGGAGGGCGGAAACATTCAGTACTTC. J is TRBJ2-4 and V is TRBV6-5; 8 bases are shared with TRBD2. Per germline, CDR1 MNHEY and CDR2 SVGAGI. This CDR3 comprises 14 residues. The V gene end was trimmed by 4 bases and the J gene end by 6 bases; junction bases not matched to a gene: 5.

The chain joins TRBV4-1 to TRBJ1-1; no definite D call. The germline CDR1 and CDR2 sequences are MGHRA and YSYEKL. The V end was cut by 8 bases, the J end by 0 bases, with 4 bases between. The CDR3 loop spans 11 amino acids. The CDR3 reads CASRMNTEAFF. The CDR3 nucleotides are TGCGCCAGCCGTATGAACACTGAAGCTTTCTTT.